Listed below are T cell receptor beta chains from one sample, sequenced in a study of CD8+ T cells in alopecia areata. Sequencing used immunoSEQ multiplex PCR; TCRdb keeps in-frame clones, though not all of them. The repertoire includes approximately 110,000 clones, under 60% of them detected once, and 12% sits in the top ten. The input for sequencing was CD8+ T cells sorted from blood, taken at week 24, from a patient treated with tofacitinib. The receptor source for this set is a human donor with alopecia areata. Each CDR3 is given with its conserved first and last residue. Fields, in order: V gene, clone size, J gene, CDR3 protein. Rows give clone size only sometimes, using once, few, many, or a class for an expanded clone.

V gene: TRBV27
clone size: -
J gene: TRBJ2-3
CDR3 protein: CASRGTSGWADTQYF

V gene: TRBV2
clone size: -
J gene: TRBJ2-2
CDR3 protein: CASSDRMSSGELFF

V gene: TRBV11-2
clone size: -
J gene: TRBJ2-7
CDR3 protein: CASSLGQSWPYEQYF

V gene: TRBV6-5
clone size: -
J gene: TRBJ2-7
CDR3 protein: CASSYSKAGLDEQYF

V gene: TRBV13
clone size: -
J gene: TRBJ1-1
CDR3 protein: CASSPTPNTEAFF

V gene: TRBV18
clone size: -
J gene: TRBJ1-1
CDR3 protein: CAPQARTEAFF

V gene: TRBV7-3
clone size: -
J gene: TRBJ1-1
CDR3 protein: CASSLFSGIGDTEAFF

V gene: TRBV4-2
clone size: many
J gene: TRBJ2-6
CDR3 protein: CASSQDTSSGANVLTF

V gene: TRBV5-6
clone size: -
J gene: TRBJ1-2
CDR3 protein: CASSSQGFNYGYTF

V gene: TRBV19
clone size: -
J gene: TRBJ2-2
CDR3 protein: CASSTPRTHTGELFF

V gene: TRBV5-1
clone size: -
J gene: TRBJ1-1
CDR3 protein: CASSFSGLNTEAFF

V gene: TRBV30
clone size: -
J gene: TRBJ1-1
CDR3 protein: CAWNAGLNTEAFF

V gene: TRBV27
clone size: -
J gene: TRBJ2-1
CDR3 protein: CASSPGGPNEQFF

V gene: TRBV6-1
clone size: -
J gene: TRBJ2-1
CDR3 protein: CASSSLAGSDNEQFF

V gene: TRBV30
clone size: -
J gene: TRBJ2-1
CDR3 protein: CAWSSLAASYNEQFF

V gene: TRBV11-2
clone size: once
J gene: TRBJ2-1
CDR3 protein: CASSFLGNEQFF